The clone carrying this T cell receptor beta chain appeared a single time. No antigen is known for it. These data come from a study of CD8 T cells in Susac syndrome. The authors reverse transcribed roughly 0.5 to 1 ug RNA with random hexamers. From the immunoSEQ multiplex PCR reads, TCRdb called clonotypes with MiXCR, one entry per CDR3 protein. The repertoire has 95,000 to 150,000 distinct CDR3 sequences, 95% to 96% of them found once; the top ten carry less than 0.15%. FACS was used to enrich TEMRA cells, whereas the CD8+ and CD4+ T cells were obtained by negative isolation. V was cut by 3 bases and J by 8 bases, with 11 bases left in between. Germline CDR1 is DFQATT and CDR2 is SNEGSKA (reference sequence). The CDR3 totals 12 residues. Whole-study results and caveats: In its TCR sequencing and HLA analysis, the study acknowledged that the number of individuals was relatively small.

Sequencing used CD4+ T cells from PBMCs. The chain uses TRBV20-1 and TRBJ2-1; a possible D gene is TRBD2 (6 bases). This receptor was obtained from a human donor with Susac syndrome. CDR3 in amino acids: CSASLASDEQFF. The CDR3 region has the DNA TGCAGTGCTAGTCTAGCGTCCGATGAGCAGTTCTTC.